The 3 T cell receptor beta chains reported below all come from one sample, sequenced in a study of blood T cell repertoires in COVID-19. Libraries were prepared by immunoSEQ multiplex PCR; TCRdb keeps only in-frame clonotypes and omits some of them. Here the sample spans 250,000 to 300,000 clones, under 90% being singletons. The sequencing sample was made of peripheral blood. These TCRs come from a woman aged 18 to 35 with acute or convalescent COVID-19.

J is TRBJ1-2 and V is TRBV6-5; D remains unclear. There are 12 residues in the CDR3. Germline V CDR1 and CDR2: MNHEY, SVGAGI. Trimming cost V 2 bases and J 5 bases, with 6 bases left between them. DNA for the CDR3: TGTGCCAGCAGTTACGATCTATATGGCTACACCTTC. This codes for CASSYDLYGYTF.

The gene calls are TRBV5-1 and TRBJ2-1; 10 nucleotides agree with TRBD2. With 4 bases clipped from V and 4 bases from J, the junction kept 5 bases outside the gene matches. The CDR3 covers 15 residues. Germline values: CDR1 SGHRS, CDR2 YFSETQ. The CDR3 nucleotides are TGCGCCAGCAGCCCCGGGACTAGCGAGTACAATGAGCAGTTCTTC. It encodes CASSPGTSEYNEQFF.

This clone appeared once. The J gene is TRBJ2-2, the V gene TRBV18; 8 positions agree with TRBD1. From germline, CDR1 is KGHSH and CDR2 LQKENI. V lost 3 bases to trimming and J lost 4 bases; unmatched junction nucleotides: 19. CDR3 length equals 20 residues. The CDR3, as DNA: TGTGCCAGCTCACCCGGACAGGGAGGAGCCCCCCCACGGCCCACCGGGGAGCTGTTTTTT. This sequence encodes CASSPGQGGAPPRPTGELFF.